A selection of T cell receptor beta chains follows, all from one sample in a study of OX40 agonist ivuxolimab in advanced cancers. Produced via immunoSEQ multiplex PCR; TCRdb's table is partial and in-frame only. Altogether about 34,000 clones are present, around nine tenths being singletons, with the ten largest covering less than 5%. The sample in question was CD4+ or CD8+ T cells sorted from blood, obtained in a trial of the OX40 agonist ivuxolimab. Source of these receptors: an adult with an advanced solid tumor such as melanoma, head and neck, liver or kidney cancer. Each CDR3 is given with its conserved first and last residue. D genes are given only for firm matches. The size of a clone is reported for some rows only, either as once, few or many, or as a class for expanded clones.

cdr3_aa: CASSQVHGILSGANVLTF
cdr3_nt: TGTGCCAGCAGCCAAGTTCACGGAATACTCTCTGGGGCCAACGTCCTGACTTTC
clone_size: .
cdr3_length: 18
d_call: .
j_call: TRBJ2-6
v_call: TRBV14

cdr3_aa: CSVSGHNYEQYF
cdr3_nt: TGCAGCGTTTCGGGACACAACTACGAGCAGTACTTC
clone_size: .
cdr3_length: 12
d_call: .
j_call: TRBJ2-7
v_call: TRBV29-1

cdr3_aa: CASSIDIERGQPQHF
cdr3_nt: TGTGCCAGTAGTATAGACATTGAAAGAGGGCAGCCCCAGCATTTT
clone_size: .
cdr3_length: 15
d_call: .
j_call: TRBJ1-5
v_call: TRBV19

cdr3_aa: CASSETPGYANYGYTF
cdr3_nt: TGTGCCAGCAGTGAGACCCCAGGGTACGCTAACTATGGCTACACCTTC
clone_size: .
cdr3_length: 16
d_call: .
j_call: TRBJ1-2
v_call: TRBV2

cdr3_aa: CASSQGAPGTQYF
cdr3_nt: TGTGCCAGCAGCCAAGGGGCCCCGGGTACGCAGTATTTT
clone_size: .
cdr3_length: 13
d_call: .
j_call: TRBJ2-3
v_call: TRBV4-2

cdr3_aa: CASSERLNQPQHF
cdr3_nt: TGTGCCAGCAGTGAGCGGCTTAATCAGCCCCAGCATTTT
clone_size: .
cdr3_length: 13
d_call: .
j_call: TRBJ1-5
v_call: TRBV6-1

cdr3_aa: CASSPTSDSNYGYTF
cdr3_nt: TGTGCCAGCTCACCAACTTCCGACAGTAACTATGGCTACACCTTC
clone_size: .
cdr3_length: 15
d_call: .
j_call: TRBJ1-2
v_call: TRBV18

cdr3_aa: CASSLGGQGTDTQYF
cdr3_nt: TGTGCCAGCAGTCTGGGGGGACAAGGCACAGATACGCAGTATTTT
clone_size: .
cdr3_length: 15
d_call: .
j_call: TRBJ2-3
v_call: TRBV5-4

cdr3_aa: CASSQGLAGGKGADTQYF
cdr3_nt: TGCGCCAGCAGCCAAGGACTAGCGGGGGGAAAAGGGGCAGATACGCAGTATTTT
clone_size: .
cdr3_length: 18
d_call: TRBD2
j_call: TRBJ2-3
v_call: TRBV4-3

cdr3_aa: CASSHTPDSWDEQFF
cdr3_nt: TGCGCCAGCAGCCACACACCCGACTCCTGGGATGAGCAGTTCTTC
clone_size: .
cdr3_length: 15
d_call: .
j_call: TRBJ2-1
v_call: TRBV4-1

cdr3_aa: CASSLQVGNEKLFF
cdr3_nt: TGTGCCAGCAGTCTACAGGTGGGAAATGAAAAACTGTTTTTT
clone_size: .
cdr3_length: 14
d_call: .
j_call: TRBJ1-4
v_call: TRBV2

cdr3_aa: CASSVGGSSTGELFF
cdr3_nt: TGTGCCAGCAGCGTAGGGGGCAGTTCCACCGGGGAGCTGTTTTTT
clone_size: .
cdr3_length: 15
d_call: .
j_call: TRBJ2-2
v_call: TRBV9

cdr3_aa: CASSLGAGAYEQYF
cdr3_nt: TGTGCCAGCAGCTTAGGTGCGGGAGCCTACGAGCAGTACTTC
clone_size: .
cdr3_length: 14
d_call: TRBD2
j_call: TRBJ2-7
v_call: TRBV7-6

cdr3_aa: CASSPTLREAGYTF
cdr3_nt: TGTGCCAGCAGTCCGACCCTCAGGGAAGCTGGCTACACCTTC
clone_size: .
cdr3_length: 14
d_call: .
j_call: TRBJ1-2
v_call: TRBV27

cdr3_aa: CASSSGGVKTQYF
cdr3_nt: TGTGCCAGCAGTAGCGGGGGAGTGAAGACCCAGTACTTC
clone_size: .
cdr3_length: 13
d_call: TRBD2
j_call: TRBJ2-5
v_call: TRBV28

cdr3_aa: CASSYVQTNSPLHF
cdr3_nt: TGTGCCAGCAGTTACGTTCAGACCAATTCACCCCTCCACTTT
clone_size: .
cdr3_length: 14
d_call: .
j_call: TRBJ1-6
v_call: TRBV6-5

cdr3_aa: CASSYSLNTEAFF
cdr3_nt: TGTGCCAGCAGTTACTCCTTAAACACTGAAGCTTTCTTT
clone_size: .
cdr3_length: 13
d_call: .
j_call: TRBJ1-1
v_call: TRBV9

cdr3_aa: CSVEETSMTTEAFF
cdr3_nt: TGCAGCGTTGAAGAAACATCAATGACCACTGAAGCTTTCTTT
clone_size: .
cdr3_length: 14
d_call: .
j_call: TRBJ1-1
v_call: TRBV29-1

cdr3_aa: CASRTGGLRLFF
cdr3_nt: TGCGCCAGCAGAACGGGGGGCTTGAGACTGTTTTTT
clone_size: few
cdr3_length: 12
d_call: .
j_call: TRBJ1-4
v_call: TRBV10-1

cdr3_aa: CAWAGQVNTEAFF
cdr3_nt: TGTGCCTGGGCGGGACAAGTGAACACTGAAGCTTTCTTT
clone_size: .
cdr3_length: 13
d_call: .
j_call: TRBJ1-1
v_call: TRBV30

cdr3_aa: CASRDMDYEQYF
cdr3_nt: TGTGCCAGCAGGGACATGGATTACGAGCAGTACTTC
clone_size: .
cdr3_length: 12
d_call: .
j_call: TRBJ2-7
v_call: TRBV6-1